Listed below are T cell receptor beta chains from one sample, sequenced in a study of T-cell reconstitution after alpha-beta-depleted transplantation in children. TCRdb reprocessed the PCR reads with MiXCR, giving one entry per CDR3 protein. Of about 640,000 distinct CDR3 sequences in the sample, roughly 17% were seen once. This specimen was PBMCs from the stem cell graft donor, taken from the stem cell graft. The receptors were gathered from a human donor who donated a stem cell graft to a child with acute myeloid leukemia. Each CDR3 is given without its conserved first and last residue.

TRBJ2-1 | TRBV20-1 | SAPGQSSYNEQF
TRBJ2-2 | TRBV5-1 | ASRAAGELF
TRBJ2-1 | TRBV20-1 | SVDGGGPYNEQF
TRBJ1-1 | TRBV5-6 | ASSPVEGNTEAF
TRBJ2-2 | TRBV27 | ASRDMYTGELF
TRBJ2-5 | TRBV4-3 | ASSQVLGNRAQETQY
TRBJ2-7 | TRBV20-1 | SASAGAYEQY
TRBJ2-2 | TRBV7-9 | AGPENTGELF
TRBJ1-6 | TRBV27 | ASSSGGGRSPLH
TRBJ1-1 | TRBV28 | ASHDRVTEAF
TRBJ2-5 | TRBV24-1 | ATSDFPPSGGAAGETQY
TRBJ2-7 | TRBV7-2 | ASSLGQASYEQY
TRBJ2-3 | TRBV23-1 | ASSHPGTSGESTDTQY
TRBJ2-6 | TRBV20-1 | STNAGPRGANVLT